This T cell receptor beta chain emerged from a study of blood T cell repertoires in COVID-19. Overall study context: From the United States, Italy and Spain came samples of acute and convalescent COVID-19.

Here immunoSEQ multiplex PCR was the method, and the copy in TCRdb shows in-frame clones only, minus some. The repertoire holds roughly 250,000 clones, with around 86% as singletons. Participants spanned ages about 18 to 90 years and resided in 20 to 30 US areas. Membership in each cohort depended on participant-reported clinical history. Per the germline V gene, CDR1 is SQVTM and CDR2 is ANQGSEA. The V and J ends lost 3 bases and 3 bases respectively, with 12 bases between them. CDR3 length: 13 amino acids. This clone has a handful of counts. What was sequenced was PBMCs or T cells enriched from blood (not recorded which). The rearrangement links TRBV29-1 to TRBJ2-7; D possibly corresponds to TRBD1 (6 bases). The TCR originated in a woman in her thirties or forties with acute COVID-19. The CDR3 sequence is CSVDSGHLYEQYF. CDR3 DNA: TGCAGCGTTGACTCGGGACACCTCTACGAGCAGTACTTC.